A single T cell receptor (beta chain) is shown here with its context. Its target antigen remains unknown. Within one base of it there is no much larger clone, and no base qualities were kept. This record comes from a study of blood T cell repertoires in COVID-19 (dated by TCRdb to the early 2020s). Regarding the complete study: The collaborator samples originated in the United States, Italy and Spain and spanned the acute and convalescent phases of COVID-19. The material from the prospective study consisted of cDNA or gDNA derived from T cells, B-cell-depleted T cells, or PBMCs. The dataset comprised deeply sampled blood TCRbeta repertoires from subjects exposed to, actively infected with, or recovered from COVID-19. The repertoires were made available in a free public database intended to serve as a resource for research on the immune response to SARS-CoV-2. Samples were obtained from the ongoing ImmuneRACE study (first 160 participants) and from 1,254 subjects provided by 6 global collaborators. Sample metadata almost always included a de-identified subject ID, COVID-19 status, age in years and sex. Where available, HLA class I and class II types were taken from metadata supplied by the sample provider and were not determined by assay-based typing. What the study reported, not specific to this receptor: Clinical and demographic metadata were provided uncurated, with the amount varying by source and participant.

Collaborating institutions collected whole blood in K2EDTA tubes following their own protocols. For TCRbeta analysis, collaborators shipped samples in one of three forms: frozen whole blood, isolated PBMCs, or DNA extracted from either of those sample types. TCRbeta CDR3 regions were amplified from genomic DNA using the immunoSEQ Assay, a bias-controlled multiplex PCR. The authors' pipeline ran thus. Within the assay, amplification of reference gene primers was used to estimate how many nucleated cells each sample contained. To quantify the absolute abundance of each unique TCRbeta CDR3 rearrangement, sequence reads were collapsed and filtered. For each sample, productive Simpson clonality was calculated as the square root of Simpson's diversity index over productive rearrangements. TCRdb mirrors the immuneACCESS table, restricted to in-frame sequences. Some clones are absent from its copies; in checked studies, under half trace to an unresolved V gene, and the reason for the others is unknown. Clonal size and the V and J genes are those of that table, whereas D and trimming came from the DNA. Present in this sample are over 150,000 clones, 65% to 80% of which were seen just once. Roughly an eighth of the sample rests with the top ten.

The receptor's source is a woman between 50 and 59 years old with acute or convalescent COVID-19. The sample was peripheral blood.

The DNA sequence is given as TGCGCCAGCAGCTTTACAGGGTCGACTAATGAAAAACTGTTTTTT. Its coded protein is CASSFTGSTNEKLFF. The receptor chain draws on TRBV5-1 and TRBJ1-4, and the D gene may be TRBD1, 6 bases matching. From the cysteine through the phenylalanine, the CDR3 covers 15 amino acids. The retained sequence is limited to the CDR3, 45 bases, with the frame set at the first base. V and J are truncated by 2 bases and 2 bases respectively, leaving an intervening sequence of 10 bases. The germline V gene sets CDR1 to SGHRS and CDR2 to YFSETQ.